This is a list of T cell receptor beta chains from one sample in a study of T cell repertoires in cytomegalovirus infection. TCRdb analysed the reads with MiXCR anew, one entry per CDR3 protein. The table shows hundreds of thousands of distinct CDR3 sequences, with around 18% occurring only once. Sequenced: PBMCs. All receptors come from a human donor in good health (CMV status not recorded). Some clones in this sample may be carry-over from other donors' samples. Both conserved end residues are part of each CDR3.

V gene	J gene	CDR3 protein
TRBV18	TRBJ2-6	CASSPLRLSGANVLTF
TRBV7-2	TRBJ2-1	CASSPHGWASGSISYNEQFF
TRBV15	TRBJ1-1	CATSRDRAAGTEAFF
TRBV29-1	TRBJ1-2	CSVDTREIQLGYTF
TRBV6-5	TRBJ2-2	CASSPAWTGELFF
TRBV28	TRBJ2-5	CASSLVQSGDSQETQYF
TRBV10-3	TRBJ2-7	CAISGFGGDYEQYF
TRBV12-5	TRBJ2-3	CASGLASPGVSTDTQYF
TRBV7-8	TRBJ1-6	CASSLGDRPNSPLHF
TRBV29-1	TRBJ1-1	CSVEERDRDTEAFF
TRBV28	TRBJ2-1	CASSTHRGETYNEQFF
TRBV6-2/TRBV6-3	TRBJ2-7	CASSSGRSTSGRSYEQYF
TRBV9	TRBJ2-7	CASSVGEAGGTYEQYF
TRBV7-2	TRBJ2-3	CASSLVGHGDTQYF
TRBV5-1	TRBJ2-6	CASSFGRSSGANVLTF
TRBV9	TRBJ1-1	CASSVSRTEAFF
TRBV6-2/TRBV6-3	TRBJ2-4	CASSPTDIQYF
TRBV7-2	TRBJ2-5	CASSIKVETQYF
TRBV4-2	TRBJ2-5	CASSQNGALQETQYF
TRBV12-3/TRBV12-4	TRBJ2-7	CASSNGYEQYF
TRBV15	TRBJ1-5	CATSRGSRGQPQHF
TRBV7-9	TRBJ2-5	CASSFRAGTGTGGETQYF
TRBV4-1	TRBJ1-3	CASSQGQGASGNTIYF
TRBV14	TRBJ2-7	CASSHQIGAYEQYF
TRBV2	TRBJ2-2	CARVDTGELFF
TRBV12-3/TRBV12-4	TRBJ1-1	CASSLTYGQGNTEAFF
TRBV20-1	TRBJ2-1	CSAIGVRGRSSYNEQFF
TRBV7-9	TRBJ2-1	CASSLLGGEFYNEQFF
TRBV19	TRBJ1-3	CASSHGRINTIYF
TRBV6-5	TRBJ2-4	CASSAEQGVGIQYF
TRBV12-3/TRBV12-4	TRBJ1-5	CASSPTGPWGNQPQHF
TRBV11-2	TRBJ1-2	CASSSHRDRLNYGYTF
TRBV4-1	TRBJ2-1	CASSQPQGGEQFF
TRBV12-3/TRBV12-4	TRBJ1-2	CASSDRFYGYTF
TRBV2	TRBJ1-2	CASSAQQGGLGYTF
TRBV7-2	TRBJ2-2	CASSLRAGGPRELFF
TRBV29-1	TRBJ1-1	CSPGGSTGGTEAFF
TRBV7-6	TRBJ2-2	CASSLARSGEGTGELFF
TRBV12-3/TRBV12-4	TRBJ1-2	CASSSGDRGLHGYTF
TRBV12-3/TRBV12-4	TRBJ1-1	CASRKTVEAFF
TRBV7-2	TRBJ2-5	CASSPEGLIQETQYF